Each of the 22 T cell receptor beta chains below was sequenced from the same sample in a study of T cells in Graves' hyperthyroidism and ophthalmopathy (dated 2019 in TCRdb). Library preparation was by multiplex PCR. TCRdb lists the instrument as Illumina HiSeq 2000. TCR beta CDR3 regions were amplified from RNA transcripts. The TCR CDR3 was subjected to a first round of RT-PCR using the HTBI primer set and the Qiagen OneStep RT-PCR kit. TCRdb itself trimmed the public reads at Q25 with fastp, ran MiXCR and retained productive beta chains. Rows matching on CDR3 protein sequence are summarized as one entry with the most common DNA and genes. Within this sample are 550,000 to 800,000 distinct CDR3 sequences, with about 18% of them counted one time only. The ten top clones hold roughly 15% of the sample. Material for sequencing was blood. These receptors were collected from a man aged 45-60 years with Graves' hyperthyroidism.

This clonotype was counted only a few times. The J gene is TRBJ1-1, the V gene TRBV28, with a tentative D call TRBD1 (5 bases). The V end lost 5 bases, the J end lost 5 bases, and 12 bases lay between the germline ends. In germline, CDR1 is MDHEN, CDR2 SYDVKM. CDR3 size: 13 residues. The CDR3 is CASSIREGTEAFF. For the CDR3, the DNA is TGTGCCAGCAGTATCCGGGAGGGGACTGAAGCTTTCTTT.

This clonotype showed up many times. Written as DNA, the CDR3 is TGTGCCAGCAGTCACCTGGACAGGGTTGGGTCCTACGAGCAGTACTTC. It encodes CASSHLDRVGSYEQYF. The rearrangement uses TRBV12-3 or TRBV12-4 and TRBJ2-7; TRBD1 matches at 8 bases. Losses at the gene ends were 5 bases for V and 1 base for J; bases not matched to a gene: 10. The CDR3 length is 16 residues.

This clonotype was picked up many times. The chain links TRBV2 to TRBJ1-5; D not certain. CDR3 length: 14 residues. Trimming pared 6 bases from V and 0 bases from J, leaving 9 bases between. Per germline, CDR1 SNHLY and CDR2 FYNNEI. The CDR3 loop reads CASSQAFSNQPQHF. In DNA form, the CDR3 reads TGTGCCAGCAGCCAGGCGTTTAGCAATCAGCCCCAGCATTTT.

This clonotype was found many times. The V and J genes are TRBV18 and TRBJ2-7; no reliable D call. V gave up 1 base and J gave up 0 bases, with 13 bases separating them. Germline values: CDR1 KGHSH, CDR2 LQKENI. The CDR3 has 16 residues. CDR3 in DNA: TGTGCCAGCTCACCACGCGAGAGTCTAGTCTCCTACGAGCAGTACTTC. It encodes CASSPRESLVSYEQYF.

J is TRBJ1-2 and V is TRBV7-9, with no clear D. V gave up 4 bases and J gave up 8 bases, with 20 bases separating them. The CDR3 contains 15 residues. Germline V gene sequence: CDR1 SEHNR, CDR2 FQNEAQ (reference sequence). CDR3 residues: CASSSVPLAQSGYTF. Written as DNA, the CDR3 is TGTGCCAGCAGCTCGGTCCCCCTCGCTCAGAGCGGCTACACCTTC.

This clonotype showed up many times. The chain joins TRBV12-3 or TRBV12-4 to TRBJ2-5; the D is unclear. The CDR3 sequence is 15 residues long. Trimming removed 5 bases at V and 5 bases at J, with 18 bases between. The CDR3 protein is CASSPLRLRGETQYF. The CDR3 coding sequence is TGTGCCAGCAGTCCCCTCCGACTCCGTGGGGAGACCCAGTACTTC.

The chain carries TRBV19 and TRBJ2-2; possible D gene TRBD2, 5 bases. V was shortened by 4 bases and J by 5 bases, with 11 bases between the two germline ends. This CDR3 has 14 residues. The germline V gene has CDR1 LNHDA and CDR2 SQIVND (reference sequence). As DNA, the CDR3 is TGTGCCAGTAGTAGTAGCGTTCTGACCGGGGAGCTGTTTTTT. This sequence encodes CASSSSVLTGELFF.

This clonotype turned up a few times. The chain links TRBV5-1 to TRBJ2-5; 12 bases fit TRBD2. V lost 0 bases, J lost 0 bases, and 6 bases stayed unmatched. Germline lookup yields CDR1 SGHRS and CDR2 YFSETQ. CDR3 length: 18 residues. As DNA, the CDR3 is TGCGCCAGCAGCTTGGGGACTAGCGGGATGGCATACCAAGAGACCCAGTACTTC. As protein: CASSLGTSGMAYQETQYF.

This clonotype was detected many times. The chain couples TRBV18 to TRBJ1-2; D unclear. In germline, CDR1 is KGHSH, CDR2 LQKENI. The CDR3 spans 14 residues. V was pared by 0 bases and J by 3 bases, with 8 bases between. CDR3 bases: TGTGCCAGCTCACCACCAGAGGTATACTATGGCTACACCTTC. Its protein is CASSPPEVYYGYTF.

This clonotype was observed a few times. The V gene is TRBV4-1, the J gene TRBJ2-5; no firm D call. The length of the CDR3 is 16 residues. Trimming pared 4 bases from V and 1 base from J, leaving 16 bases between. CDR1 MGHRA and CDR2 YSYEKL come from the germline V gene. The chain's CDR3 is CASSLAKGGPQETQYF. The CDR3, as DNA: TGCGCCAGCAGCCTTGCTAAGGGCGGACCCCAAGAGACCCAGTACTTC.

This clonotype was counted a few times. The V call is TRBV28, the J call TRBJ2-3, with 8 bases aligning to TRBD2. The CDR3 has 15 residues. V was clipped by 4 bases and J by 8 bases; unmatched bases: 11. Germline CDR1 and CDR2: MDHEN and SYDVKM. The CDR3 here is CASSYRREVFSTQYF. The CDR3 bases are TGTGCCAGCAGTTACCGGCGGGAGGTCTTTAGTACGCAGTATTTT.

This clonotype occurred a few times. The chain carries TRBV24-1 and TRBJ2-7, with D maybe TRBD1 (6 bases). The CDR3 loop spans 15 amino acids. CDR1 and CDR2 from the germline V gene are KGHDR and SFDVKD. With 4 bases removed from V and 0 bases from J, the gap between germline ends came to 12 bases. CDR3 sequence reads: CATSDHQGPSYEQYF. CDR3 sequence (DNA): TGTGCCACCAGTGACCATCAGGGGCCCTCCTACGAGCAGTACTTC.

This clonotype has at least ten counts. The chain combines TRBV18 with TRBJ1-1; D is unclear. The V gene lost 3 bases and the J gene lost 2 bases, with 13 bases spanning the gap. The CDR3 runs to 15 residues. Germline CDR1 is KGHSH and CDR2 is LQKENI. Here the CDR3 reads CASSPSPQRNTEAFF. The DNA of the CDR3 is TGTGCCAGCTCACCGAGTCCGCAACGTAACACTGAAGCTTTCTTT.

The J gene is TRBJ2-2, the V gene TRBV19; D is possibly TRBD2 (5 bases). CDR3 size: 14 residues. Germline V gives CDR1 LNHDA, CDR2 SQIVND (reference sequence). Trimming took off 2 bases at V and 7 bases at J, with 11 bases between the two ends. CDR3 sequence reads: CASSISPGFGELFF. The CDR3 DNA follows: TGTGCCAGTAGTATATCCCCGGGGTTCGGGGAGCTGTTTTTT. Full variable domain (rest looked up from reference TRBV19 and TRBJ2-2): DGGITQSPKYLFRKEGQNVTLSCEQNLNHDAMYWYRQDPGQGLRLIYYSQIVNDFQKGDIAEGYSVSREKKESFPLTVTSAQKNPTAFYLCASSISPGFGELFFGEGSRLTVL.

This clonotype has at least ten counts. The gene calls are TRBV24-1 and TRBJ2-2, with D tentatively TRBD1 (5 bases). In germline, CDR1 is KGHDR, CDR2 SFDVKD. The CDR3 runs to 17 residues. The V end was cut by 2 bases, the J end by 0 bases, with 12 bases between. Here the CDR3 reads CATSDWSGRANTGELFF. The CDR3 nucleotides read TGTGCCACCAGTGATTGGTCGGGCAGGGCGAACACCGGGGAGCTGTTTTTT.

This chain joins TRBV19 and TRBJ2-1; the match to TRBD2 covers 7 bases. CDR1 is LNHDA, CDR2 SQIVND, per germline (reference sequence). V shed 3 bases and J 3 bases; nucleotides not matched to a gene: 5. CDR3 length: 15 residues. CDR3 in amino acids: CASSMERGYYNEQFF. As DNA, the CDR3 is TGTGCCAGTAGTATGGAGCGGGGATACTACAATGAGCAGTTCTTC.

This clonotype was counted ten times or more. The rearrangement links TRBV18 to TRBJ2-5; D is tentatively TRBD1 or TRBD2 (5 bases each). There are 14 residues in the CDR3. Per the germline V gene, CDR1 is KGHSH and CDR2 is LQKENI. Trimming stripped 4 bases from V and 1 base from J, with 10 bases between. CDR3 loop: CASSRGDGQETQYF. CDR3 nucleotide sequence: TGTGCCAGCTCACGAGGGGACGGCCAAGAGACCCAGTACTTC.

In its sample, this clonotype was seen many times. This chain links TRBV7-9 with TRBJ2-3; D gene uncertain. CDR3 length: 15 amino acids. Looked up from germline, CDR1 is SEHNR and CDR2 is FQNEAQ (reference sequence). V lost 6 bases to trimming and J lost 6 bases, with 19 bases between them. CDR3 loop: CASRSRPDRADTQYF. Written as DNA, the CDR3 is TGTGCCAGCAGGTCGCGGCCCGACCGGGCCGATACGCAGTATTTT.

This clonotype was recorded at least ten times. The DNA of the CDR3 is TGTGCCAGCAGGGGGGACGGGGGCACTAACTATGGCTACACCTTC. Encoded protein: CASRGDGGTNYGYTF. The rearrangement links TRBV6-1 to TRBJ1-2, with a possible D match to TRBD1 (6 bases). Germline CDR1 MNHNS, CDR2 SASEGT. V lost 6 bases and J 0 bases, leaving 14 bases between the germline ends. The CDR3 sequence is 15 residues long.

This clonotype has at least ten counts. The chain couples TRBV27 to TRBJ1-1, with TRBD1 matching 9 bases. The junction had 8 bases not matched to a gene; V was cut back by 6 bases and J by 6 bases. The CDR3 length is 14 residues. Germline CDR1 is MNHEY and CDR2 is SMNVEV (reference sequence). CDR3 in amino acids: CASRLTGGIAEAFF. The CDR3 coding sequence is TGTGCCAGCAGGCTGACAGGGGGGATCGCTGAAGCTTTCTTT.

Note on this clonotype: One end of the junction is discordant with germline, which a read error may explain. The V gene is TRBV18, the J gene TRBJ1-1, with D possibly matching TRBD1 (6 bases). The CDR3 extends over 16 amino acids. Per germline, CDR1 KGHSH and CDR2 LQKENI. The CDR3 is CASSPRGGRVNTEAFF. CDR3 DNA: TGTGCCAGCTCACCAAGGGGGGGCCGGGTGAATACTGAAGCTTTCTTT.

The sample holds a few counts of this clonotype. The chain joins TRBV18 to TRBJ2-7, with 8 bases that match TRBD1. Germline trimming cut 4 bases from V and 2 bases from J; bases unmatched to any gene: 7. The CDR3 runs to 15 residues. CDR1 KGHSH and CDR2 LQKENI come from the germline V gene. CDR3 protein: CASSLQGQATYEQYF. For the CDR3, the DNA is TGTGCCAGCTCACTACAGGGACAGGCCACCTACGAGCAGTACTTC. The full variable domain, with the rest looked up from reference TRBV18 and TRBJ2-7, is NAGVMQNPRHLVRRRGQEARLRCSPMKGHSHVYWYRQLPEEGLKFMVYLQKENIIDESGMPKERFSAEFPKEGPSILRIQQVVRGDSAAYFCASSLQGQATYEQYFGPGTRLTVT.